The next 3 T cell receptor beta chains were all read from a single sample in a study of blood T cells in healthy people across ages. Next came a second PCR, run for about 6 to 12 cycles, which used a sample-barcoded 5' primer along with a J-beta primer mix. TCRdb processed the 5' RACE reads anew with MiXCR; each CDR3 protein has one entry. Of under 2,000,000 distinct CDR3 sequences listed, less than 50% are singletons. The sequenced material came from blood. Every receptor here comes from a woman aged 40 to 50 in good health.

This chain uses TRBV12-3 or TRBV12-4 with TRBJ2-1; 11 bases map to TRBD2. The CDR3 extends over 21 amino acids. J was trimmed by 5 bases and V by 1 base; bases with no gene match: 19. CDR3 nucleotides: TGTGCCAGCAGTTTAGGCCGACATTTGCAGCTTCTAGCGGGGGGACACAATGAGCAGTTCTTC. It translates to CASSLGRHLQLLAGGHNEQFF.

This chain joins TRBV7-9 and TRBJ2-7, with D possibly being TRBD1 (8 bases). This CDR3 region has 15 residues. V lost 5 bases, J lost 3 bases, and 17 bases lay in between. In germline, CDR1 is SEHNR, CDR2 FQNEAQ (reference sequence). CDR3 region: CASSPIQGGYYEQYF. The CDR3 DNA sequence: TGTGCCAGCAGCCCTATACAGGGGGGGTACTACGAGCAGTACTTC.

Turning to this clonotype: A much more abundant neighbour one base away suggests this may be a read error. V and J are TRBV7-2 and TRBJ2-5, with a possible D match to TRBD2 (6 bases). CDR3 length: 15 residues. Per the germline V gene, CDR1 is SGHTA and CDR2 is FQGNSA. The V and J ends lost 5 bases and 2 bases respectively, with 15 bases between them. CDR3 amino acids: CASSRNGGGQETQYF. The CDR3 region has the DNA TGTGCCAGCAGCCGCAACGGGGGAGGACAAGAGACCCAGTACTTC.